The T cell receptor (beta chain) described here comes from a study of regulatory T cells in long-lasting Graves disease. Study-wide points: Preferential use of TRBV28, TRBJ1-2 and TRBJ2-5 was seen in persistent disease. The persistent group shared roughly 2,700 public clonotypes, more than the roughly 970 shared by new patients.

Deletions cut 4 bases from V and 2 bases from J, with 8 bases between. From germline, CDR1 is WSHSY and CDR2 SAAADI. This CDR3 has 13 amino acids. Described time point: newly diagnosed GD, antithyroid drugs for less than 3 months. From PBMCs, RNA was extracted and then used to make the TCR library. This clonotype appeared a few times. What it binds is not known. CDR3 regions were amplified by Arm-PCR using iRepertoire HTBI primers to build TCR beta libraries. TCRdb fed the multiplex PCR reads into MiXCR, producing one record per CDR3 protein. The sample records 530,000 or so distinct CDR3 sequences, around 16% being singletons. The same data also contributed to another study, on T cells in Graves' hyperthyroidism and ophthalmopathy. That source reports: Hyperthyroidism patients were newly diagnosed, had disease duration under 2 months, and were aged 18 to 65 years. Most thyroid clonotypes with frequency above 0.001 were detected in blood.

The gene calls are TRBV10-2 and TRBJ1-1, with D maybe TRBD1 (5 bases). The material sequenced was peripheral blood mononuclear cells (PBMCs), taken at new diagnosis, from a patient treated with antithyroid drugs. This clonotype was obtained from a man younger than 30 with Graves disease. The CDR3 loop reads CASSVGDNTEAFF. The CDR3 region has the DNA TGCGCCAGCAGTGTAGGGGACAACACTGAAGCTTTCTTT.